This T cell receptor (beta chain) comes out of a study of shared clonotypes between healthy human individuals. About the research overall: The plates for each donor numbered three CD4 naive, three CD4 memory, two CD8 naive and one CD8 memory.

Worth noting for this clone: The antigen is not known.

Germline CDR1 reads WNHNN; CDR2 reads SYGVQD (reference sequence). Trimming at V came to 6 bases and at J to 6 bases, leaving 7 bases not matched to a gene. CDR3 length: 14 residues. For each subset, genomic DNA was distributed in equal portions over several immunoSEQ plates. Assay: immunoSEQ multiplex PCR; the TCRdb copy retains only in-frame clones and omits some. Of 2 million to 2.5 million clones in the sample, approximately 90% were seen once. Study-wide points: The sampled material consisted only of blood, and tissue repertoires are likely to differ.

The chain carries TRBV10-1 and TRBJ2-3, with 9 bases identical to TRBD2. The sample taken for sequencing was naive CD4+ T cells from PBMCs. As to subset: CD45RA+ positively selected. The sequence was collected from a young man in good health. Some clones in this sample may be carry-over from other donors' samples. The CDR3 protein is CASSLAGGEDTQYF. The CDR3 DNA is TGCGCCAGCAGCTTGGCGGGAGGGGAGGATACGCAGTATTTT.